These 32 T cell receptor beta chains share one sample of origin, sequenced in a study of blood T cell repertoires in COVID-19. Libraries were prepared by immunoSEQ multiplex PCR; TCRdb keeps only in-frame clonotypes and omits some of them. The sample shows about 260,000 clones, 80% to 90% of them seen only once. Sequencing input: peripheral blood. These receptors were taken from a woman between 65 and 79 years old with COVID-19, enrolled during active disease.

The chain is built from TRBV6-6 and TRBJ1-2, with 7 bases fitting TRBD1. The germline V gene encodes CDR1 MNHNY and CDR2 SVGAGI (reference sequence). The CDR3 is 16 residues long. V shed 6 bases, J shed 6 bases, and the junction held 16 bases outside the gene matches. The CDR3 is CASSPKPGQRTHGYTF. CDR3 nucleotides: TGTGCCAGCAGCCCCAAACCGGGACAGAGGACTCATGGCTACACCTTC.

CDR3 coding DNA: TGTGCCAGCAGCTACGGACTAATTGAGCAGTTCTTC. It is translated as CASSYGLIEQFF. This chain connects TRBV13 to TRBJ2-1; D perhaps matches TRBD2 (6 bases). Deletions cut 4 bases from V and 9 bases from J, with 10 bases between. Germline V lookup: CDR1 PRHDT, CDR2 FYEKMQ (reference sequence). CDR3 size: 12 residues.

The V call is TRBV29-1, the J call TRBJ1-2, with a weak D call TRBD1 (5 bases). CDR1 and CDR2 from the germline V gene are SQVTM and ANQGSEA. The V and J ends lost 3 bases and 5 bases respectively, with 10 bases between them. This CDR3 is 12 amino acids long. CDR3 sequence reads: CSVESGAYGYTF. CDR3 DNA: TGCAGCGTTGAGTCTGGGGCGTATGGCTACACCTTC.

The V and J genes are TRBV20-1 and TRBJ2-1; TRBD2 is a possible D gene (5 bases). CDR1 and CDR2 (germline): DFQATT, SNEGSKA (reference sequence). There are 12 residues in the CDR3. Trimming removed 3 bases from V and 8 bases from J, with 11 bases in between. DNA of the CDR3: TGCAGTGCTAGTAATGAGGGCTATGAGCAGTTCTTC. This encodes CSASNEGYEQFF.

This clone was seen just once. The V gene is TRBV14, the J gene TRBJ1-3, with D possibly TRBD1 on 6 matching bases. The CDR3 totals 14 residues. Germline lookup yields CDR1 SGHDN and CDR2 FVKESK. Trimming took 4 bases from V and 4 from J, leaving 11 bases between them. The CDR3 protein is CASSLGQGGNTIYF. DNA for the CDR3: TGTGCCAGCAGCCTCGGCCAGGGGGGAAACACCATATATTTT.

The V and J genes are TRBV24-1 and TRBJ2-1; D remains ambiguous. Trimming stripped 4 bases from V and 4 bases from J, with 13 bases between. This CDR3 spans 15 amino acids. Germline CDR1 is KGHDR and CDR2 is SFDVKD. The CDR3 DNA reads TGTGCCACCAGTGACCCCCAACAGATATACAATGAGCAGTTCTTC. Its protein is CATSDPQQIYNEQFF.

This chain uses TRBV28 with TRBJ1-2; no definite D call. Germline CDR1 MDHEN, CDR2 SYDVKM. Trimming removed 5 bases from V and 4 bases from J, with 11 bases in between. CDR3 length: 13 amino acids. The CDR3 coding sequence is TGTGCCAGCAGTCCGGTCGAGCTCTATGGCTACACCTTC. Protein sequence: CASSPVELYGYTF.

J is TRBJ1-6 and V is TRBV29-1; TRBD1 matches at 11 bases. CDR3 size: 13 residues. J gave up 8 bases and V 6 bases, and 3 bases lay outside the gene matches. Germline V gives CDR1 SQVTM, CDR2 ANQGSEA. The CDR3 bases are TGCAGCGTCAGGGACAGGGGGGATTCACCCCTCCACTTT. Translation gives CSVRDRGDSPLHF. Together with reference TRBV29-1 and TRBJ1-6, the CDR3 gives the full variable domain: SAVISQKPSRDICQRGTSLTIQCQVDSQVTMMFWYRQQPGQSLTLIATANQGSEATYESGFVIDKFPISRPNLTFSTLTVSNMSPEDSSIYLCSVRDRGDSPLHFGNGTRLTVT.

This chain's CDR3 is CASSATSGSSYEQYF. Written as DNA, the CDR3 is TGTGCCAGCAGCGCCACTAGCGGGAGCTCCTACGAGCAGTACTTC. The chain joins TRBV9 to TRBJ2-7, with 11 bases matching TRBD2. Germline assignment: CDR1 SGDLS and CDR2 YYNGEE. The CDR3 covers 15 residues. The ends lost 3 bases at V and 0 bases at J; junction bases unmatched: 2.

V usage is TRBV19 and J usage is TRBJ1-3, with D possibly matching TRBD1 (6 bases). This CDR3 has 14 residues. The germline CDR1 and CDR2 sequences are LNHDA and SQIVND (reference sequence). V lost 3 bases, J lost 3 bases, and 9 bases lay in between. The CDR3 loop is CASSMSRGGNTIYF. The CDR3, as DNA: TGTGCCAGTAGTATGTCCAGGGGTGGAAACACCATATATTTT.

J is TRBJ1-2 and V is TRBV30; D may be TRBD1 (5 bases). Trimming stripped 4 bases from V and 7 bases from J, with 10 bases between. The CDR3 totals 11 residues. CDR1 is GTSNPN and CDR2 is SVGIG in the germline V gene (reference sequence). The CDR3 bases are TGTGCCTGGAACCAGGGATCTGGCTACACCTTC. Residues: CAWNQGSGYTF.

This rearrangement joins TRBV20-1 to TRBJ2-5; 7 bases align to TRBD1. The CDR3 has 14 amino acids. Looked up from germline, CDR1 is DFQATT and CDR2 is SNEGSKA (reference sequence). The V gene end was trimmed by 3 bases and the J gene end by 0 bases; junction bases not matched to a gene: 4. DNA of the CDR3: TGCAGTGCTAGTGATGGGACAGACCAAGAGACCCAGTACTTC. It yields the protein CSASDGTDQETQYF.

This clone came up once. The rearrangement uses TRBV28 and TRBJ1-5, with a tentative D call TRBD1 (6 bases). Trimming left V 5 bases short and J 7 bases short, with 18 bases between. The CDR3 loop spans 15 amino acids. Germline V CDR1 and CDR2: MDHEN, SYDVKM. In DNA, the CDR3 is TGTGCCAGCAGTCCTTCAGGGGAAGGATGGCAGCCCCAGCATTTT. It is translated as CASSPSGEGWQPQHF.

This rearrangement joins TRBV5-1 to TRBJ1-4; 7 nucleotides agree with TRBD1. V shed 3 bases and J 2 bases; nucleotides not matched to a gene: 4. Germline V lookup: CDR1 SGHRS, CDR2 YFSETQ. CDR3 length: 15 residues. CDR3 sequence: CASSSGTATNEKLFF. CDR3 DNA: TGCGCCAGCAGCTCCGGGACAGCTACTAATGAAAAACTGTTTTTT.

V usage is TRBV28 and J usage is TRBJ1-1; D remains ambiguous. This CDR3 has 13 amino acids. Germline loops: CDR1 MDHEN, CDR2 SYDVKM. V was clipped by 3 bases and J by 2 bases, with 7 bases between them. The CDR3 DNA reads TGTGCCAGCAGTTTTGGCCTTAACACTGAAGCTTTCTTT. Translation gives CASSFGLNTEAFF.

The CDR3 DNA is TGCAGTTTTCAGGGCCAAGAGACCCAGTACTTC. Translation gives CSFQGQETQYF. The chain is built from TRBV20-1 and TRBJ2-5; maybe TRBD1 (5 bases). Germline loops: CDR1 DFQATT, CDR2 SNEGSKA (reference sequence). The CDR3 consists of 11 residues. V was clipped by 8 bases and J by 1 base, with 8 bases between them.

This chain uses TRBV12-5 with TRBJ2-1; no definite D call. The germline gives CDR1 LGHNT, CDR2 FRNRAP. The ends were cut back, 0 bases at V and 6 bases at J, with 15 bases in the middle. This CDR3 comprises 16 residues. In DNA form, the CDR3 reads TGTGCTAGTGGTTTGGTACCCGTTTTGTCCGGCAATGAGCAGTTCTTC. It codes for CASGLVPVLSGNEQFF.

The chain carries TRBV19 and TRBJ1-5; D remains ambiguous. V was cut by 4 bases and J by 2 bases, with 12 bases left in between. There are 15 residues in the CDR3. Germline loops: CDR1 LNHDA, CDR2 SQIVND (reference sequence). CDR3 coding DNA: TGTGCCAGTAGTACCTATCAGGAGGGCAATCAGCCCCAGCATTTT. Translation: CASSTYQEGNQPQHF.

The chain recombines TRBV19 with TRBJ2-1; TRBD2 aligns across 9 bases. Trimming cost V 2 bases and J 10 bases; bases outside gene matches: 12. The CDR3 covers 16 residues. Germline values: CDR1 LNHDA, CDR2 SQIVND (reference sequence). The CDR3 bases are TGTGCCAGTAGTATAAATAAAATAGCGGGAGTTGGGGAGCAGTTCTTC. The encoded protein is CASSINKIAGVGEQFF.

This chain joins TRBV24-1 and TRBJ2-1, with TRBD2 matching over 7 bases. The length of the CDR3 is 17 residues. V gave up 0 bases and J gave up 1 base; unmatched junction bases: 5. Germline assignment: CDR1 KGHDR and CDR2 SFDVKD. CDR3 region: CATSDLQAGWSYNEQFF. The CDR3 region has the DNA TGTGCCACCAGTGATTTGCAAGCGGGATGGTCCTACAATGAGCAGTTCTTC.

The chain uses TRBV2 and TRBJ1-1; tentative D call: TRBD1 (5 bases). This CDR3 contains 15 residues. Between the trimmed V and J ends, which lost 5 bases and 1 base, there was a span of 14 bases. In germline, CDR1 is SNHLY, CDR2 FYNNEI. The CDR3 here is CASSLRGIPNTEAFF. DNA of the CDR3: TGTGCCAGCAGTCTCCGGGGGATCCCGAACACTGAAGCTTTCTTT.

CDR3 amino acids: CASRTTGGRTQFF. The CDR3 coding sequence is TGTGCCAGCAGGACTACAGGGGGACGTACCCAATTCTTT. This chain uses TRBV6-5 with TRBJ1-1; 8 positions agree with TRBD1. V lost 6 bases, J lost 14 bases, and 14 bases stayed unmatched. Germline V gene data show CDR1 as MNHEY and CDR2 as SVGAGI. The CDR3 covers 13 residues.

The chain uses TRBV24-1 and TRBJ2-1, with 9 nucleotides matching TRBD2. J gave up 3 bases and V 1 base, and 3 bases lay outside the gene matches. In germline, CDR1 is KGHDR, CDR2 SFDVKD. The CDR3 runs to 16 residues. The CDR3 DNA is TGTGCCACCAGTGATTTTAGCGGGAGTCTCTACAATGAGCAGTTCTTC. As protein: CATSDFSGSLYNEQFF.

The J gene is TRBJ1-2, the V gene TRBV3-1 (or the pseudogene TRBV3-2); 11 positions match TRBD1. This CDR3 is 17 amino acids long. The germline CDR1 and CDR2 sequences are LGHDT and YNNKEL (reference sequence). With 1 base clipped from V and 3 bases from J, the junction kept 7 bases outside the gene matches. As DNA, the CDR3 is TGTGCCAGCAGCCAAGGGGGACAGGGGGTATTTTACTATGGCTACACCTTC. This sequence encodes CASSQGGQGVFYYGYTF.

The chain carries TRBV30 and TRBJ2-3; tentative D call: TRBD1 (6 bases). Germline V gives CDR1 GTSNPN, CDR2 SVGIG (reference sequence). V shed 0 bases and J shed 10 bases, with 11 bases lying between them. This CDR3 comprises 12 residues. CDR3 coding DNA: TGTGCCTGGAGTGTCACCTCAGGGGCGCAGTATTTT. Translated: CAWSVTSGAQYF.

This chain connects TRBV7-5 to TRBJ2-3; TRBD2 reflects the table's D call only, with no check against the DNA. TRBV7-5 is a listed pseudogene. The CDR3 has 20 amino acids. The CDR3 DNA reads as TGTGCCAGAAGCTTATTTATAGAAGCGGGAGTCAACCGAATCACAGATACGCAGTATTTT. Protein product: CARSLFIEAGVNRITDTQYF.

This chain uses TRBV19 with TRBJ1-5; D is undetermined. Germline loops: CDR1 LNHDA, CDR2 SQIVND (reference sequence). The CDR3 sequence is 14 residues long. V lost 7 bases to trimming and J lost 4 bases, with 14 bases between them. CDR3 nucleotide sequence: TGTGCCAGTACCTGGACCGGACTAAATCAGCCCCAGCATTTT. It encodes CASTWTGLNQPQHF.

The chain recombines TRBV9 with TRBJ2-3; no reliable D call. In germline, CDR1 is SGDLS, CDR2 YYNGEE. The CDR3 loop spans 13 amino acids. V dropped 4 bases and J dropped 0 bases, with 6 bases sitting between them. CDR3 sequence: CASSLRSTDTQYF. CDR3 bases: TGTGCCAGCAGCTTGCGGAGCACAGATACGCAGTATTTT.

The V call is TRBV2, the J call TRBJ2-1; D is possibly TRBD1 (7 bases). This CDR3 region has 16 residues. Germline V CDR1 and CDR2: SNHLY, FYNNEI. Trimming shortened V by 2 bases and J by 6 bases, and 17 bases separated the two germline ends. This CDR3 reads CASSETGGTASNEQFF. For the CDR3, the DNA is TGTGCCAGCAGTGAAACTGGCGGGACAGCGAGCAATGAGCAGTTCTTC. The full variable domain, in which reference TRBV2 and TRBJ2-1 provide the parts outside the CDR3, is EPEVTQTPSHQVTQMGQEVILRCVPISNHLYFYWYRQILGQKVEFLVSFYNNEISEKSEIFDDQFSVERPDGSNFTLKIRSTKLEDSAMYFCASSETGGTASNEQFFGPGTRLTVL.

The chain links TRBV19 to TRBJ1-1; D gene unclear. The V and J ends lost 2 bases and 8 bases respectively, with 12 bases between them. The CDR3 extends over 13 amino acids. Looked up from germline, CDR1 is LNHDA and CDR2 is SQIVND (reference sequence). The CDR3 DNA sequence: TGTGCCAGTAGTATATTAGATGGGAGAGAAGCTTTCTTT. It yields the protein CASSILDGREAFF.

In its sample, this clone was seen once. The CDR3 loop reads CAWRGGDSSGNTIYF. The CDR3 region has the DNA TGTGCCTGGAGAGGGGGGGATAGCTCTGGAAACACCATATATTTT. This chain joins TRBV30 and TRBJ1-3; TRBD1 is a possible D gene (6 bases). Trimming pared 3 bases from V and 0 bases from J, leaving 12 bases between. The CDR3 sequence is 15 residues long. Looked up from germline, CDR1 is GTSNPN and CDR2 is SVGIG (reference sequence).

This chain joins TRBV28 and TRBJ1-3, with D tentatively TRBD1 (6 bases). This CDR3 region has 15 residues. Per the germline V gene, CDR1 is MDHEN and CDR2 is SYDVKM. V was trimmed by 6 bases and J by 3 bases, leaving 15 bases between them. CDR3 DNA sequence: TGTGCCAGCAGACTACAGGGAGTCGGTGGAAACACCATATATTTT. Translation: CASRLQGVGGNTIYF.